Shown below are 12 T cell receptor beta chains from a single sample sequenced in a study of cytomegalovirus exposure and HLA in healthy donors. Only in-frame clones appear in the TCRdb table, and some are missing; sequencing was by immunoSEQ multiplex PCR. This table holds a few hundred thousand clones, 90% found once. Input material: PBMCs. These receptors all come from a woman aged 18-29 years in good health and CMV-seronegative.

V and J are TRBV30 and TRBJ2-2, with 9 nucleotides matching TRBD1. This CDR3 is 14 amino acids long. Germline values: CDR1 GTSNPN, CDR2 SVGIG (reference sequence). The V segment lost 1 base and the J segment 4 bases; nucleotides outside the gene matches: 1. The CDR3: CAWSDRGLTGELFF. For the CDR3, the DNA is TGTGCCTGGAGTGACAGGGGGCTCACCGGGGAGCTGTTTTTT.

This chain connects TRBV2 to TRBJ1-2; TRBD1 agrees at 8 bases. Trimming cost V 9 bases and J 3 bases; bases outside gene matches: 9. This CDR3 has 14 amino acids. Germline V gives CDR1 SNHLY, CDR2 FYNNEI. In nucleotides, the CDR3 is TGTGCCAGGAAGAAAGACAGGGGCTACTATGGCTACACCTTC. Protein product: CARKKDRGYYGYTF.

This chain links TRBV9 with TRBJ1-6; D possibly corresponds to TRBD1 (5 bases). Between the trimmed V and J ends, which lost 0 bases and 7 bases, there was a span of 8 bases. The CDR3 has 14 residues. From germline, CDR1 is SGDLS and CDR2 YYNGEE. The CDR3 loop is CASSVEQENSPLHF. CDR3 DNA sequence: TGTGCCAGCAGCGTAGAACAGGAGAATTCACCCCTCCACTTT.

The chain couples TRBV27 to TRBJ1-6, with TRBD1 as a possible D gene (6 bases). Germline loops: CDR1 MNHEY, CDR2 SMNVEV (reference sequence). V lost 8 bases to trimming and J lost 13 bases, with 15 bases between them. This CDR3 region has 12 residues. Here the CDR3 DNA reads TGTGCCAGCCACGCGAGTAGGGGGCCCCTCCACTTT. Residues: CASHASRGPLHF.

The chain employs TRBV7-8 and TRBJ1-5, with a weak D call TRBD1 (6 bases). Germline values: CDR1 SGHVS, CDR2 FQNEAQ. This CDR3 is 16 amino acids long. Trimming removed 1 base at V and 4 bases at J, with 14 bases between. The CDR3: CASSLGAGQRNQPQHF. The CDR3 bases are TGTGCCAGCAGCTTAGGTGCCGGACAGCGTAATCAGCCCCAGCATTTT.

The chain is built from TRBV5-1 and TRBJ1-2; 8 bases are a match to TRBD1. Germline lookup yields CDR1 SGHRS and CDR2 YFSETQ. The CDR3 totals 19 residues. The ends lost 4 bases at V and 4 bases at J; junction bases unmatched: 21. The CDR3, as DNA: TGCGCCAGCAGCGAAGCATCACAGGTGACAGGGGCAAGCGGCTATGGCTACACCTTC. Residues: CASSEASQVTGASGYGYTF. Combining the CDR3 with reference TRBV5-1 and TRBJ1-2 gives the whole variable domain KAGVTQTPRYLIKTRGQQVTLSCSPISGHRSVSWYQQTPGQGLQFLFEYFSETQRNKGNFPGRFSGRQFSNSRSEMNVSTLELGDSALYLCASSEASQVTGASGYGYTFGSGTRLTVV.

The chain couples TRBV10-2 to TRBJ2-1; 13 nucleotides line up with TRBD2. The CDR3 is 15 amino acids. Germline lookup yields CDR1 WSHSY and CDR2 SAAADI. The V and J ends lost 8 bases and 9 bases, in that order; junction bases with no gene match: 10. CDR3 coding DNA: TGCGCCAGCGGCCATACTAGCGGGGGGGCCGGTGAGCAGTTCTTC. Amino acids: CASGHTSGGAGEQFF.

The chain recombines TRBV7-6 with TRBJ1-1; tentatively, D is TRBD1 (6 bases). Trimming cost V 5 bases and J 0 bases, with 10 bases left between them. The germline CDR1 and CDR2 sequences are SGHVS and FNYEAQ. The CDR3 spans 14 residues. This chain's CDR3 is CASSPGTLNTEAFF. The CDR3 nucleotides read TGTGCCAGCAGCCCTGGGACATTGAACACTGAAGCTTTCTTT.

The chain is built from TRBV19 and TRBJ2-1, with 9 bases identical to TRBD1. The CDR3 extends over 18 amino acids. Germline V gene data show CDR1 as LNHDA and CDR2 as SQIVND (reference sequence). J was trimmed by 8 bases and V by 6 bases; bases with no gene match: 20. The CDR3 spells CASSPLWTGEGNRYEQFF. The CDR3 bases are TGTGCCAGTAGCCCTCTTTGGACAGGGGAAGGGAATAGGTATGAGCAGTTCTTC.

This clone was found once. The chain recombines TRBV4-3 with TRBJ2-3; 7 bases map to TRBD1. The CDR3 sequence is 15 residues long. Germline V gives CDR1 LGHNA, CDR2 YSLEER. V was clipped by 2 bases and J by 4 bases; unmatched bases: 6. Here the CDR3 reads CASSQPTGTPDTQYF. The CDR3 DNA reads as TGCGCCAGCAGCCAACCGACAGGGACCCCAGATACGCAGTATTTT.

The V call is TRBV7-9, the J call TRBJ2-5; tentative D call: TRBD1 (5 bases). Germline CDR1 and CDR2: SEHNR and FQNEAQ (reference sequence). V gave up 4 bases and J gave up 1 base, with 10 bases separating them. This CDR3 region has 14 residues. CDR3 in amino acids: CASSSGYLQETQYF. The CDR3 DNA follows: TGTGCCAGCAGCTCAGGGTACCTCCAAGAGACCCAGTACTTC.

The genes are TRBV28 and TRBJ1-2; D call uncertain. Germline loops: CDR1 MDHEN, CDR2 SYDVKM. The CDR3 extends over 15 amino acids. The ends were cut back, 1 base at V and 4 bases at J, with 13 bases in the middle. The CDR3, as DNA: TGTGCCAGCAGTTTATCAGGCTTTGGCGCCTATGGCTACACCTTC. Translation: CASSLSGFGAYGYTF.